The 6 T cell receptor beta chains reported below all come from one sample, sequenced in a study of beta chain features in type 1 diabetes. Broader study findings: TCRB CDR3s from Type 1 diabetes patients were moderately but significantly shorter in all four CD4+ subsets.

Antigens for these TCRs are unknown. All of the isolated RNA was reverse transcribed, so expressed TCRB transcripts were sequenced. The table came from immunoSEQ multiplex PCR; TCRdb's copy has only in-frame clones and leaves some out. In the table there are 300,000 to 350,000 clones, around 9.3% of which are singletons. Material for sequencing was central memory CD4+ T cells from blood. The receptors shown here come from a man aged 25 to 45 with type 1 diabetes.

This clone was counted between two and nine times. The genes are TRBV6-1 and TRBJ1-2; the D is unclear. The germline CDR1 and CDR2 sequences are MNHNS and SASEGT. The CDR3 contains 13 residues. Trimming took 7 bases from V and 9 from J, leaving 18 bases between them. The CDR3 DNA reads TGTGCCAGCACCCACCTCGCAGCGGAGCGCTACACCTTC. Protein: CASTHLAAERYTF.

This clone was seen more than once but under ten times. The rearrangement uses TRBV5-1 and TRBJ2-3; D is ambiguous. V lost 1 base, J lost 3 bases, and 12 bases lay in between. CDR3 length: 15 amino acids. Per germline, CDR1 SGHRS and CDR2 YFSETQ. The CDR3 sequence is CASSLFGGRTDTQYF. CDR3 coding DNA: TGCGCCAGCAGCTTGTTTGGTGGCAGAACAGATACGCAGTATTTT.

This clone was observed a handful of times. The chain joins TRBV30 to TRBJ2-5; the D is unclear. This CDR3 is built from 12 residues. The V and J ends lost 4 bases and 0 bases respectively, with 6 bases between them. Germline V gene data show CDR1 as GTSNPN and CDR2 as SVGIG (reference sequence). As DNA, the CDR3 is TGTGCCTGGAAGGTGGACCAAGAGACCCAGTACTTC. This gives the protein CAWKVDQETQYF.

There are a few counts of this clone. The chain is built from TRBV5-1 and TRBJ2-1, with 13 positions matching TRBD2. The trim removed 3 bases at V and 10 bases at J, leaving 10 bases unmatched. The CDR3 is made up of 16 amino acids. Germline assignment: CDR1 SGHRS and CDR2 YFSETQ. CDR3 bases: TGCGCCAGCAGCTCGATGACTAGCGGGGGGTTGCGGGAGCAGTTCTTC. This sequence encodes CASSSMTSGGLREQFF. Using reference TRBV5-1 and TRBJ2-1 for the parts outside the CDR3, the full variable domain is KAGVTQTPRYLIKTRGQQVTLSCSPISGHRSVSWYQQTPGQGLQFLFEYFSETQRNKGNFPGRFSGRQFSNSRSEMNVSTLELGDSALYLCASSSMTSGGLREQFFGPGTRLTVL.

Only a few counts were recorded for this clone. The chain uses TRBV25-1 and TRBJ2-1; 15 nucleotides align to TRBD2. CDR3 length: 14 residues. Germline V CDR1 and CDR2: MGHDK, SYGVNS. J gave up 5 bases and V 8 bases, and 1 base lay outside the gene matches. CDR3 sequence: CASGLAGGNNEQFF. CDR3 nucleotides: TGTGCCAGCGGACTAGCGGGGGGGAACAATGAGCAGTTCTTC. Based on the CDR3 plus reference TRBV25-1 and TRBJ2-1, the full variable domain is EADIYQTPRYLVIGTGKKITLECSQTMGHDKMYWYQQDPGMELHLIHYSYGVNSTEKGDLSSESTVSRIRTEHFPLTLESARPSHTSQYLCASGLAGGNNEQFFGPGTRLTVL.

This clone has a handful of counts. The chain is built from TRBV7-2 and TRBJ1-1; 11 bases are a match to TRBD1. The J segment lost 11 bases and the V segment lost 5 bases, leaving 7 bases of the junction unmatched. The germline CDR1 and CDR2 sequences are SGHTA and FQGNSA. The CDR3 length is 13 residues. The CDR3: CASSPGQGARAFF. CDR3 in DNA: TGTGCCAGCAGCCCCGGACAGGGGGCGAGGGCTTTCTTT.